This entry describes one T cell receptor (beta chain). Its antigen target is currently unknown. Qualities for individual bases were not recorded, and no much larger clone is one base off. The sample belongs to a study of a mutant IDH1 vaccine in newly diagnosed glioma (dated by TCRdb to about 2021). Regarding the study in general: Vaccination started 4-6 weeks after radiotherapy alone, or was given together with temozolomide cycles in the groups whose treatment included chemotherapy. Of the approximately 30 treated patients, around 60% were male and roughly 38% were female, and a mean age of around 40 years was recorded. Visit V12 was the week-35 safety follow-up and visit V13 was the week-47 end of study. For exploratory analyses, longitudinal TCRB deep sequencing was carried out in around 24 treated patients wherever samples were available. Peripheral blood was drawn at six visits: V03 (baseline), V05, V07, V10, V12 and V13. Prior to enrollment, standard therapy consisting of radiotherapy alone, temozolomide alone, or radiochemotherapy with temozolomide had been administered to patients, with the combination being received by most patients. General study outcomes and caveats: Selection of PBMC samples for TCRB deep sequencing was based on availability. Across multiple MHC alleles, vaccine-induced immune responses were seen in more than 80% of patients. No apparent relationship was observed between pseudoprogression and alterations in the top peripheral T cell clonotypes detected by TCRB sequencing. According to the authors, sample limitations meant that analyses of patient blood samples could not be reproduced.

Taken from cysteine to phenylalanine, the CDR3 has 15 residues. Only the CDR3 region is kept as DNA, spanning 45 bases read in frame from base 1. In the germline V gene, CDR1 corresponds to SGHRS and CDR2 to YFSETQ. Compared with germline, V lacks 1 base and J lacks 8 bases; bases without a gene match: 7. Interpreted using the paper, the time point label stands for: week 35, safety follow-up. Each vaccine dose, consisting of 300 ug of a 20-mer mutant IDH1 peptide in Montanide, was administered subcutaneously with topical imiquimod. Patients were given eight vaccinations, in weeks 1, 3, 5, 7, 11, 15, 19 and 23, which matched visits V03 through V10. Newly diagnosed WHO grade 3 or 4 IDH1-mutant astrocytomas showing loss of nuclear ATRX were present in the donors. The samples were drawn from NOA16, a multicentre, single-arm, open-label phase I trial in Germany that tested a mutant IDH1 peptide vaccine in humans for the first time. Genomic DNA for TCRB sequencing was isolated from EDTA blood with the DNeasy Blood and Tissue Kit.

Libraries were built with the immunoSEQ multiplex PCR assay. Rearranged TCR beta chain sequences were amplified with the hsTCRB Kit following the manufacturer's protocol. Sequencing of TCRB libraries was carried out on an Illumina MiSeq. On the study's bioinformatics: Demultiplexing, trimming and gene mapping were performed with the kit vendor's proprietary platform. TCRdb retrieved this table from immuneACCESS and kept in-frame rearrangements only. Not all clones are present; in checked studies, unresolved V genes account for under half, and no reason is known for the remainder. The V and J calls and clone size come from that table; D and trimming were worked out from the DNA. This sample is represented by 55,000 to 65,000 clones; less than 90% of them were singletons. About 4.1% of the sample is held by the ten biggest clonotypes.

This clonotype was sampled from a man aged 25 to 45 with glioma. The chain was built from TRBV5-1 and TRBJ2-1, and 9 junction bases match TRBD1. The material sequenced was PBMCs, taken from a glioma patient whose treatment included an IDH1 peptide vaccine. The CDR3 sequence is CASSLLGTGTHEQFF. The DNA reads as follows: TGCGCCAGCAGCTTGCTAGGGACAGGGACCCATGAGCAGTTCTTC. Outside the CDR3, residues come from the reference TRBV5-1 and TRBJ2-1 proteins, so the full variable domain is: KAGVTQTPRYLIKTRGQQVTLSCSPISGHRSVSWYQQTPGQGLQFLFEYFSETQRNKGNFPGRFSGRQFSNSRSEMNVSTLELGDSALYLCASSLLGTGTHEQFFGPGTRLTVL.